The sequence of this T cell receptor (beta chain) was determined in a study of chemoradiotherapy in HPV16-positive cancers. For the study at large: Functional T-cell assays on two HPV16-positive patients' cells defined candidate HPV-specific clones and common TCR motifs.

General study findings and limits: Candidate HPV-specific clones and E7-related TCR motifs grew in tumor during treatment. HPV-responsive T-cell expansion during chemoradiotherapy was linked to improved recurrence-free survival in HPV16-positive patients.

The ends were cut back, 4 bases at V and 3 bases at J, with 10 bases in the middle. The germline CDR1 and CDR2 sequences are LNHDA and SQIVND (reference sequence). This CDR3 has 13 amino acids. The sample holds one count of this clone. What it recognizes is unknown. Sequenced by immunoSEQ multiplex PCR; TCRdb stores in-frame clones only, minus some. The sample records some 11,000 clones, about 88% being singletons. The chain combines TRBV19 with TRBJ2-7; D perhaps matches TRBD2 (5 bases). Sequencing used blood, obtained from a patient who underwent chemoradiotherapy. This TCR came from a human donor with HPV-associated anogenital cancer. In nucleotides, the CDR3 is TGTGCCAGTAGTAGTACCAGCGGCTACGAGCAGTACTTC. This translates into CASSSTSGYEQYF.